The text below deals with one TCR beta chain. This sample is part of a study of blood T cell repertoires in COVID-19. About the research overall: COVID-19 samples from acute and convalescent phases originated in the United States, Italy and Spain. T cells, B-cell-depleted T cells, or PBMCs supplied cDNA or gDNA.

Per germline, CDR1 KGHDR and CDR2 SFDVKD. The CDR3 is made up of 19 amino acids. J gave up 0 bases and V 2 bases, and 9 bases lay outside the gene matches. Original processing notes: Nucleated cell number was recorded as an estimate derived from reference gene primer amplification. Assay: immunoSEQ multiplex PCR; the TCRdb copy retains only in-frame clones and omits some. Clonal size and the V and J genes are those of that table, whereas D and trimming came from the DNA. The sample shows roughly 70,000 clones, over 80% of them seen only once. The V call is TRBV24-1, the J call TRBJ2-3; 11 bases fit TRBD2. This TCR derives from a man aged 45-65 years with active COVID-19. Specimen: peripheral blood. In DNA form, the CDR3 reads TGTGCCACCAGTGATTCGACTAGCGGGAACTATTACAGCACAGATACGCAGTATTTT. Encoded protein: CATSDSTSGNYYSTDTQYF.